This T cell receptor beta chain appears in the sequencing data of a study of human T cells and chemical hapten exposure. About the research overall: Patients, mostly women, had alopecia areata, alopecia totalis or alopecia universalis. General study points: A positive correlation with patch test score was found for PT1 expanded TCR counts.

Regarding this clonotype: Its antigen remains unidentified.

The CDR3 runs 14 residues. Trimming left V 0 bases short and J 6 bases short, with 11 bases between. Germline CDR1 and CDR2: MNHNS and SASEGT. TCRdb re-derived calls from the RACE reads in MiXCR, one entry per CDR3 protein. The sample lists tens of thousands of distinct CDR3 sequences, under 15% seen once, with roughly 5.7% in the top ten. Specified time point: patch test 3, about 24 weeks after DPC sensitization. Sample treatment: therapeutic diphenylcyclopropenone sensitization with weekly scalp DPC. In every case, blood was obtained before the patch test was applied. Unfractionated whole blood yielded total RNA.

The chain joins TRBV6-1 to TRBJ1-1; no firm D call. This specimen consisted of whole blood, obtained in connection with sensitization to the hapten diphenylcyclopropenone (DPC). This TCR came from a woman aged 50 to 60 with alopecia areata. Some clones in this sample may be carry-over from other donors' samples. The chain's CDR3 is CASSEALGVPEAFF. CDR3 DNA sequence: TGTGCCAGCAGTGAAGCGCTTGGGGTCCCTGAAGCTTTCTTT.